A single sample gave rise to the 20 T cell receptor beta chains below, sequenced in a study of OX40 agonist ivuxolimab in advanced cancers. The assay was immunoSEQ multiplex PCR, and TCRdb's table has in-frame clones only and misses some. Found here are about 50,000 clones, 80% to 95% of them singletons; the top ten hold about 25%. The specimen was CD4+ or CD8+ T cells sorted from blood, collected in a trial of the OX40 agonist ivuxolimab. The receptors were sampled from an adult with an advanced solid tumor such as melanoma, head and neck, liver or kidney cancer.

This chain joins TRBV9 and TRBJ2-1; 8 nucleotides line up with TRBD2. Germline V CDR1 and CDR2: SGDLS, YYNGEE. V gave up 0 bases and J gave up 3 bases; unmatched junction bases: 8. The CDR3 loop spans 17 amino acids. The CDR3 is CASSVETGLEVYNEQFF. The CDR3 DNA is TGTGCCAGCAGCGTAGAGACGGGACTAGAGGTCTACAATGAGCAGTTCTTC.

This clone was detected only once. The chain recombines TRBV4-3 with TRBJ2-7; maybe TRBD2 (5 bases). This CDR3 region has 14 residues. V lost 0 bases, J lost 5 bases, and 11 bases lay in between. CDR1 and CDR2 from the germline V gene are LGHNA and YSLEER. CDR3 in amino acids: CASSQDSVRDEQYF. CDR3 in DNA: TGCGCCAGCAGCCAAGATTCGGTGAGGGACGAGCAGTACTTC.

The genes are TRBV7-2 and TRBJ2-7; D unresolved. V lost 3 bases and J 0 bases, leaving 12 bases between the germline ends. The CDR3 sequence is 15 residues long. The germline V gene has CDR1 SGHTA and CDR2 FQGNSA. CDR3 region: CASSFDAPVSYEQYF. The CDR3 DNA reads TGTGCCAGCAGCTTTGACGCCCCAGTCTCCTACGAGCAGTACTTC. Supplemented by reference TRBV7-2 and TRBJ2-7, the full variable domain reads GAGVSQSPSNKVTEKGKDVELRCDPISGHTALYWYRQSLGQGLEFLIYFQGNSAPDKSGLPSDRFSAERTGGSVSTLTIQRTQQEDSAVYLCASSFDAPVSYEQYFGPGTRLTVT.

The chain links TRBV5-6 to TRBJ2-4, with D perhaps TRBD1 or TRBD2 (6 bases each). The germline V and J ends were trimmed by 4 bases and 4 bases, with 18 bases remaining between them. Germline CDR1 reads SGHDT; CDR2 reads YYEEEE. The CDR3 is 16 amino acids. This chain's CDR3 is CASSPPGARGKNIQYF. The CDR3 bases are TGTGCCAGCAGCCCACCGGGGGCGCGGGGTAAAAACATTCAGTACTTC.

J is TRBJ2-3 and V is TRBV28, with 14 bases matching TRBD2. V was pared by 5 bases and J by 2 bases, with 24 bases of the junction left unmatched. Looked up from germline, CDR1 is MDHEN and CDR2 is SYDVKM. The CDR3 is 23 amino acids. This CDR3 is CASSPFLLPGGLAGVGATDTQYF. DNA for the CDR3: TGTGCCAGCAGTCCTTTTCTCCTCCCCGGGGGACTAGCGGGAGTGGGGGCCACAGATACGCAGTATTTT.

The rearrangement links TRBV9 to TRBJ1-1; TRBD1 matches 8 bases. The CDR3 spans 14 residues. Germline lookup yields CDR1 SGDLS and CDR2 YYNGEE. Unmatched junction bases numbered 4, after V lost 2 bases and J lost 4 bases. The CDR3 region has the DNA TGTGCCAGCAGCGTTTCTACAGGGGGCACTGAAGCTTTCTTT. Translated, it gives CASSVSTGGTEAFF.

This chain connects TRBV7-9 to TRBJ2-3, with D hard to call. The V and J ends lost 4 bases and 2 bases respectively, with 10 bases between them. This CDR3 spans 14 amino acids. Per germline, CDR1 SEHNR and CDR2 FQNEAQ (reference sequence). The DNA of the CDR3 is TGTGCCAGCAGCTCACCGTATACCACAGATACGCAGTATTTT. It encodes CASSSPYTTDTQYF.

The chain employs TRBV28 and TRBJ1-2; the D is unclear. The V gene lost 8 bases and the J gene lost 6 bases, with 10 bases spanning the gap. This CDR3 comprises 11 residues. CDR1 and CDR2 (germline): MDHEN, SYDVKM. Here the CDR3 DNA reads TGTGCCAGCGTGAACTGGGATGGCTACACCTTC. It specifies CASVNWDGYTF.

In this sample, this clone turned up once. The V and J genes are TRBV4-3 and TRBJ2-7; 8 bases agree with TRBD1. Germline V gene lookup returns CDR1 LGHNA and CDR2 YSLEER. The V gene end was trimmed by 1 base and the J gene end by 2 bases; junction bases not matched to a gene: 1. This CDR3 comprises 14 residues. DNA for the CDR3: TGCGCCAGCAGCCAAGGGACAGGGCCCTACGAGCAGTACTTC. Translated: CASSQGTGPYEQYF.

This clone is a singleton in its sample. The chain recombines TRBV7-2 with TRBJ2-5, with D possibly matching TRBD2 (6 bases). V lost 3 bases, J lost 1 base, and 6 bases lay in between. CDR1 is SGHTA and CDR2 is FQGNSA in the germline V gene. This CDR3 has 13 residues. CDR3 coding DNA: TGTGCCAGCAGCTTTAGCGGCCAAGAGACCCAGTACTTC. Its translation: CASSFSGQETQYF.

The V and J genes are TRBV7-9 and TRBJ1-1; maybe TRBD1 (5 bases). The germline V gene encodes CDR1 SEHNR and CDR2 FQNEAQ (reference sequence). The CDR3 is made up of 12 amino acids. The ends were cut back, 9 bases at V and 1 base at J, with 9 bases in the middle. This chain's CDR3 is CASGTGNTEAFF. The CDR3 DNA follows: TGTGCCAGTGGGACGGGGAACACTGAAGCTTTCTTT.

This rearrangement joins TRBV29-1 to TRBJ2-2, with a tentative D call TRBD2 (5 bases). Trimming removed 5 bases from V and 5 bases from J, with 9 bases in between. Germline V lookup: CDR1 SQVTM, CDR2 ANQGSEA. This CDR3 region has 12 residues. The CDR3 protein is CSVKRGTGELFF. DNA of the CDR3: TGCAGCGTTAAGAGAGGGACCGGGGAGCTGTTTTTT.

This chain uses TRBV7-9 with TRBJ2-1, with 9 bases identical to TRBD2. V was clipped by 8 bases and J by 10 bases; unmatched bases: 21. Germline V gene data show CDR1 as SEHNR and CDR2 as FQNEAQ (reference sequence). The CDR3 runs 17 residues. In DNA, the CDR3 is TGTGCCAGCGATACCGCCACTTCCGGGACTAGCATGAGGGAGCAGTTCTTC. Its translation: CASDTATSGTSMREQFF.

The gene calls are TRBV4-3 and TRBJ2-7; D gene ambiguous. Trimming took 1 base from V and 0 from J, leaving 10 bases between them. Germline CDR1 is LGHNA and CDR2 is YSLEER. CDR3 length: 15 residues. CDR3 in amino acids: CASSQAKTASYEQYF. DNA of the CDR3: TGCGCCAGCAGCCAAGCGAAAACTGCCTCCTACGAGCAGTACTTC.

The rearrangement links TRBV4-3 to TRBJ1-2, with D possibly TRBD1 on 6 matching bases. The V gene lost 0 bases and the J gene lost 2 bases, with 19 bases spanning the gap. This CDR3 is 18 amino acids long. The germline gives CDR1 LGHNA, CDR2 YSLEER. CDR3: CASSQDGPGGGRNYGYTF. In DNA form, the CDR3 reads TGCGCCAGCAGCCAAGATGGCCCTGGGGGCGGAAGAAACTATGGCTACACCTTC.

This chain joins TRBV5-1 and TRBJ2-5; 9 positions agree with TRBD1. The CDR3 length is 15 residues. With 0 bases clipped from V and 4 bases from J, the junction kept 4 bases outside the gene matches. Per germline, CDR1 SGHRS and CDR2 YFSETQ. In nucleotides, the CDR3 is TGCGCCAGCAGCTTGGTATGGACAGGGGCAGAGACCCAGTACTTC. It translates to CASSLVWTGAETQYF.

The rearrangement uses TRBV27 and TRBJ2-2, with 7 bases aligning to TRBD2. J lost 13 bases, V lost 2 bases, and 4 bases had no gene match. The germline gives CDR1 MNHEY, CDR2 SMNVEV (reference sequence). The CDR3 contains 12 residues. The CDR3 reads CASSLSGDGLFF. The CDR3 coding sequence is TGTGCCAGCAGTTTAAGCGGGGACGGGCTGTTTTTT.

CDR3 loop: CASSEQTWAEQFF. CDR3 bases: TGCGCCAGCAGTGAGCAGACGTGGGCTGAGCAGTTCTTC. V is TRBV10-1 and J is TRBJ2-1; D gene ambiguous. V gave up 2 bases and J gave up 9 bases, with 11 bases separating them. Germline assignment: CDR1 WNHNN and CDR2 SYGVQD (reference sequence). This CDR3 spans 13 amino acids.

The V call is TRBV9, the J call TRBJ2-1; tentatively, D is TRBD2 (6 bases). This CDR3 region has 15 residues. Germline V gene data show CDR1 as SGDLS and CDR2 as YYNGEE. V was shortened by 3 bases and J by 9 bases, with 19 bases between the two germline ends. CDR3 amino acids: CASSDVAAYQGEQFF. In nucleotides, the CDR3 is TGTGCCAGCAGCGATGTAGCGGCCTACCAGGGTGAGCAGTTCTTC.

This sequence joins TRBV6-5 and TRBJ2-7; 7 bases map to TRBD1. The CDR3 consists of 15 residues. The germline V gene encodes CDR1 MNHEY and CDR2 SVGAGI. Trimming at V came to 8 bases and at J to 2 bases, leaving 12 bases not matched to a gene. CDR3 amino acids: CASSPQGQTTYEQYF. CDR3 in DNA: TGTGCCAGCTCCCCCCAGGGACAGACGACCTACGAGCAGTACTTC.